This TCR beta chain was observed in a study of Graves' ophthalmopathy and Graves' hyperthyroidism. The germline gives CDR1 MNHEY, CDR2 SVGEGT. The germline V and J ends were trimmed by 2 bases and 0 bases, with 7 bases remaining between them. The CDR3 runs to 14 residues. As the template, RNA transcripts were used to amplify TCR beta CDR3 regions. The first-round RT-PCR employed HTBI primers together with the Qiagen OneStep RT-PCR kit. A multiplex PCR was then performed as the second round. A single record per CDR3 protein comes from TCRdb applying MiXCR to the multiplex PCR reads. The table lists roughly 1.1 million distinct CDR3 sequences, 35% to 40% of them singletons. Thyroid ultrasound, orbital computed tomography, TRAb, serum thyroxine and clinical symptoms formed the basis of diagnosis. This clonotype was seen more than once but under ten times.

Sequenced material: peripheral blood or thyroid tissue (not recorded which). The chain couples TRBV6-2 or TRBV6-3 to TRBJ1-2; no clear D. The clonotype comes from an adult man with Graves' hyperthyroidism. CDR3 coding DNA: TGTGCCAGCAGTTACGCGAATGCTAACTATGGCTACACCTTC. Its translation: CASSYANANYGYTF.